This is a list of T cell receptor beta chains from one sample in a study of shared clonotypes between healthy human individuals. Sequencing was performed with immunoSEQ multiplex PCR; in TCRdb, only in-frame clones are kept and a portion is missing. The sample lists about 1.5 million clones; 95% to 99% were seen once. The material sequenced was naive CD4+ T cells sorted from blood. Source of these receptors: a man younger than 45 in good health. Each CDR3 is given with its conserved first and last residue. D genes are given only for firm matches. Part of the rows lack a size; the others show once, few, many or a class for expanded clones.

J gene,CDR3 length,clone size,V gene,D gene,CDR3 DNA,CDR3 protein
TRBJ2-1,14,NA,TRBV2,NA,TGTGCCAGCACCCCCAGGGGTTCGTACAATGAGCAGTTCTTC,CASTPRGSYNEQFF
TRBJ1-1,13,NA,TRBV6-5,TRBD1,TGTGCCAGCCTAGGGACAGTGAACACTGAAGCTTTCTTT,CASLGTVNTEAFF
TRBJ1-4,16,NA,TRBV5-8,TRBD1,TGTGCCAGCAGCTGGGACAGGGTTAGGGGGAATGAAAAACTGTTTTTT,CASSWDRVRGNEKLFF
TRBJ1-2,16,NA,TRBV7-2,TRBD1,TGTGCCAGCAGCTTAAGTTACAGGGGGTCTAACTATGGCTACACCTTC,CASSLSYRGSNYGYTF
TRBJ2-2,17,NA,TRBV6-4,TRBD1,TGTGCCAGCAGTGTGGTTAGGACAGGGCTCAACACCGGGGAGCTGTTTTTT,CASSVVRTGLNTGELFF
TRBJ1-3,17,NA,TRBV28,NA,TGTGCCAGCAGTCCACCCGGCCTGGGGTTCTCTGGAAACACCATATATTTT,CASSPPGLGFSGNTIYF
TRBJ1-1,14,once,TRBV5-1,TRBD1,TGCGCCAGCAGCTTGGCCGGACAGGGAACTGAAGCTTTCTTT,CASSLAGQGTEAFF
TRBJ2-7,15,NA,TRBV5-4,TRBD2,TGTGCCAGCAGCTTGGCTAGCGGGGACCCCTACGAGCAGTACTTC,CASSLASGDPYEQYF
TRBJ2-1,20,NA,TRBV5-1,TRBD2,TGCGCCAGCAGCTTGCTCCCTTCACTAGCGGGAAGCATCGCCTACAATGAGCAGTTCTTC,CASSLLPSLAGSIAYNEQFF
TRBJ2-7,14,NA,TRBV28,NA,TGTGCCAGCAGGGGGAGCGGAAGCTCCTACGAGCAGTACTTC,CASRGSGSSYEQYF
TRBJ2-5,17,NA,TRBV7-2,TRBD2,TGTGCCAGCAGACTAGGGGCCAGCGGGAGCCCCCAAGAGACCCAGTACTTC,CASRLGASGSPQETQYF
TRBJ2-3,15,NA,TRBV7-8,NA,TGTGCCAGCAGCCGTTCCCGGGCAGGCACAGATACGCAGTATTTT,CASSRSRAGTDTQYF
TRBJ2-1,15,NA,TRBV7-3,TRBD1,TGTGCCAGCAGCCCTGAAGACAGGGTCTACAATGAGCAGTTCTTC,CASSPEDRVYNEQFF
TRBJ1-4,15,NA,TRBV18,NA,TGTGCCAGCTCACCCCGGACGGGCGCTAATGAAAAACTGTTTTTT,CASSPRTGANEKLFF
TRBJ2-7,15,NA,TRBV28,TRBD2,TGTGCCAGCAGTCCCGCGGGAGAAGGCCGCTACGAGCAGTACTTC,CASSPAGEGRYEQYF
TRBJ1-5,15,once,TRBV10-2,NA,TGCGCCAGCAGTGAGGGGACGAATAGCAATCAGCCCCAGCATTTT,CASSEGTNSNQPQHF
TRBJ2-1,12,once,TRBV2,TRBD2,TGTGCCAGCAAGGGACTAGTTGAGAAGCAGTTCTTC,CASKGLVEKQFF
TRBJ2-2,14,NA,TRBV4-3,NA,TGCGCCAGCAGCCAGTTACTAAGGGGCCGGGAGCTGTTTTTT,CASSQLLRGRELFF
TRBJ2-7,16,NA,TRBV9,TRBD2,TGTGCCAGCAGCGTAGGTCTCCGGGGGGATCGCTACGAGCAGTACTTC,CASSVGLRGDRYEQYF
TRBJ2-3,14,NA,TRBV4-1,TRBD1,TGCGCCAGCAGCGACAGGGATAACACAGATACGCAGTATTTT,CASSDRDNTDTQYF
TRBJ2-7,13,NA,TRBV15,TRBD2,TGTGCCACCAGCGCGGGGGGCTCCTACGAGCAGTACTTC,CATSAGGSYEQYF
TRBJ2-7,13,NA,TRBV30,TRBD1,TGTGCCTGGTGTTTCGGGACAGGGAACGAGCAGTACTTC,CAWCFGTGNEQYF
TRBJ1-5,14,NA,TRBV19,TRBD1,TGTGCCAGTAGTATAAGGGGGCCGGGGCAGCCCCAGCATTTT,CASSIRGPGQPQHF
TRBJ2-7,14,once,TRBV27,TRBD2,TGTGCCAGCAGTTTATCATCATGGGGGGGCGAGCAGTACTTC,CASSLSSWGGEQYF
TRBJ1-4,15,NA,TRBV6-5,NA,TGTGCCAGCAGTTACGCCACCGGGGTCAATGAAAAACTGTTTTTT,CASSYATGVNEKLFF
TRBJ1-1,15,NA,TRBV5-6,NA,TGTGCCAGCAGCCCCAGCCCGGGCCGGGACACTGAAGCTTTCTTT,CASSPSPGRDTEAFF
TRBJ1-2,15,NA,TRBV28,NA,TGTGCCAGCAGTTTACAGGGGAGGAAGAACTATGGCTACACCTTC,CASSLQGRKNYGYTF
TRBJ2-1,13,NA,TRBV5-4,TRBD2,TGTGCCACCAACCTCCCAAGCGGGAGCGAAGCGCTCTTC,CATNLPSGSEALF
TRBJ1-1,16,once,TRBV7-2,NA,TGTGCCAGCAGCTTTATGGCTTGGGGGAAGAACACTGAAGCTTTCTTT,CASSFMAWGKNTEAFF
TRBJ1-5,14,NA,TRBV25-1,NA,TGTGCCAGCAGTGAATACGGAGGAGGTCAGCCCCAGCATTTT,CASSEYGGGQPQHF
TRBJ2-7,14,NA,TRBV6-6,TRBD1,TGTGCCAGCAGTCCTCCGACAGGGACCTACGAGCAGTACTTC,CASSPPTGTYEQYF
TRBJ1-2,13,once,TRBV27,NA,TGTGCCAGCTGGACGTCCTCTAACTATGGCTACACCTTC,CASWTSSNYGYTF
TRBJ2-7,14,NA,TRBV28,TRBD2,TGTGCCACCCGAAGCGGGAGGGGCTCCTACGAGCAGTACTTC,CATRSGRGSYEQYF
TRBJ2-7,15,NA,TRBV5-4,NA,TGTGCCAGCAGCTTGGCCGGGACACTGTTGAGGGAGCAGTACTTC,CASSLAGTLLREQYF
TRBJ2-3,14,NA,TRBV29-1,TRBD2,TGCAGCGTGGGCGGACTAGCGGGAGGAGATACGCAGTATTTT,CSVGGLAGGDTQYF
TRBJ2-7,15,NA,TRBV6-1,NA,TGTGCCAGCAGTGAAGGCTGGGGGCTCACCTACGAGCAGTACTTC,CASSEGWGLTYEQYF
TRBJ1-2,13,NA,TRBV6-5,TRBD1,TGTGCCAGCAGCCAGGGACAGGGGGCTGGCTACACCTTC,CASSQGQGAGYTF
TRBJ2-7,19,NA,TRBV9,TRBD2,TGTGCCAGCAGCCCGAAAGGGACTAGCGGGGGTGGGAGCTCCTACGAGCAGTACTTC,CASSPKGTSGGGSSYEQYF
TRBJ2-7,13,NA,TRBV28,NA,TGTGCCAGCAGTTTCGTTACAGTCTACGAGCAGTACTTC,CASSFVTVYEQYF
TRBJ1-1,14,NA,TRBV7-6,TRBD1,TGTGCCAGCAGCCCGACAGGGGGGGCGACTGAAGCTTTCTTT,CASSPTGGATEAFF
TRBJ2-5,13,NA,TRBV5-1,TRBD1,TGCGCCAGCAGCTCGGGACAGAGAGAGACCCAGTACTTC,CASSSGQRETQYF
TRBJ2-2,13,NA,TRBV18,NA,TGTGCCAGCTCACCGTTGAACACCGGGGAGCTGTTTTTT,CASSPLNTGELFF
TRBJ2-3,15,NA,TRBV2,NA,TGTGCCAGCAGTGAAGAGGGCGGGTACACAGATACGCAGTATTTT,CASSEEGGYTDTQYF
TRBJ2-7,14,NA,TRBV10-1,NA,TGCGCCAGCAGTGACCGGGACGGTCACTACGAGCAGTACTTC,CASSDRDGHYEQYF
TRBJ2-1,15,NA,TRBV7-6,TRBD2,TGTGCCAGCAGTCCGCGGGGACTAGCGAACAATGAGCAGTTCTTC,CASSPRGLANNEQFF
TRBJ1-1,15,NA,TRBV11-2,TRBD1,TGTGCCAGCAGTTACTTCGGGACAGGGAACACTGAAGCTTTCTTT,CASSYFGTGNTEAFF
TRBJ2-3,16,NA,TRBV5-4,NA,TGTGCCAGCAGCTTGGTGAGGGGGACCCTCACAGATACGCAGTATTTT,CASSLVRGTLTDTQYF
TRBJ1-5,12,few,TRBV18,NA,TGTGCCAGCTCACCGCAGGATCAGCCCCAGCATTTT,CASSPQDQPQHF
TRBJ2-2,16,NA,TRBV6-5,TRBD2,TGTGCCAGCAGCTACAGACTAGCGGGAATGGCCGGGGAGCTGTTTTTT,CASSYRLAGMAGELFF
TRBJ1-4,14,NA,TRBV4-1,NA,TGCGCCAGCAGCCGGGGGGGGCTGGGTGAAAAACTGTTTTTT,CASSRGGLGEKLFF
TRBJ1-2,14,NA,TRBV7-6,NA,TGTGCCAGCAGCTTAAGCCAGAAAGACTATGGCTACACCTTC,CASSLSQKDYGYTF
TRBJ1-1,12,once,TRBV2,NA,TGTGCCAGCAGTTGGTTGGCTTCGGAAGCTTTCTTT,CASSWLASEAFF
TRBJ2-4,15,NA,TRBV5-1,NA,TGCGCCAGCAGCACAAGGGGAGCATCCAAAAACATTCAGTACTTC,CASSTRGASKNIQYF
TRBJ1-5,15,NA,TRBV7-2,NA,TGTGCCAGCAGCTTCGGGCAGGTCAGCAATCAGCCCCAGCATTTT,CASSFGQVSNQPQHF
TRBJ1-5,15,NA,TRBV5-1,NA,TGCGCCAGCAGCCTAGACGGACAAGCGAACCAGCCCCAGCATTTT,CASSLDGQANQPQHF
TRBJ1-2,16,NA,TRBV4-3,NA,TGCGCCAGCAGCCAAGTTCCAACAGGGTCGATTAAAGGCTACACCTTC,CASSQVPTGSIKGYTF
TRBJ2-3,15,NA,TRBV5-6,NA,TGTGCCAGCAGCCGGGTTGCGGCTAGCACAGATACGCAGTATTTT,CASSRVAASTDTQYF
TRBJ2-3,11,few,TRBV11-2,NA,TGTGCCAGCAGCCCCGCAGATACGCAGTATTTT,CASSPADTQYF
TRBJ1-2,13,NA,TRBV18,NA,TGTGCCAGCTCACCCGGGGTTAACTATGGCTACACCTTC,CASSPGVNYGYTF
TRBJ2-1,13,NA,TRBV30,NA,TGTGCCGCCAACTGGCCGGAGAGGAATGAGCAGTTCTTC,CAANWPERNEQFF